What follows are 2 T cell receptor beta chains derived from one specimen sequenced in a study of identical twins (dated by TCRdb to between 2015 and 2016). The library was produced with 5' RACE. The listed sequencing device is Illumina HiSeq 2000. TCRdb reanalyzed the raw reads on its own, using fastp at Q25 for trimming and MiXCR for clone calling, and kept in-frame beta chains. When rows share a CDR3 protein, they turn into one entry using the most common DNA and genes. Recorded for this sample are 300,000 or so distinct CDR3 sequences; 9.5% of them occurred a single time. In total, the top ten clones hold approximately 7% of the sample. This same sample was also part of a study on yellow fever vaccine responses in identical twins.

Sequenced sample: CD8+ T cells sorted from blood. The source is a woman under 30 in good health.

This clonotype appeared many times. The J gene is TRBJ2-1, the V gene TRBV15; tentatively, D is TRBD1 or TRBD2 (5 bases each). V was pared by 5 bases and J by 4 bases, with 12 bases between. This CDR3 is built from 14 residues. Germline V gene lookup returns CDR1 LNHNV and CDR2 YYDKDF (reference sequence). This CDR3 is CATSPRDLYNEQFF. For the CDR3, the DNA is TGTGCCACCAGCCCACGGGACCTTTACAATGAGCAGTTCTTC. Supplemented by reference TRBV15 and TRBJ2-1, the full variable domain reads DAMVIQNPRYQVTQFGKPVTLSCSQTLNHNVMYWYQQKSSQAPKLLFHYYDKDFNNEADTPDNFQSRRPNTSFCFLDIRSPGLGDTAMYLCATSPRDLYNEQFFGPGTRLTVL.

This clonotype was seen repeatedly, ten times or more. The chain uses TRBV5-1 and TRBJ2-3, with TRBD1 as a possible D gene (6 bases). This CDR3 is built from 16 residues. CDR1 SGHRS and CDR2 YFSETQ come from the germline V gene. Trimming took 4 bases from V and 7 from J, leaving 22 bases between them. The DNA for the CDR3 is TGCGCCAGCAGCCTGGTTGGACAGCCACTATTAAATACGCAGTATTTT. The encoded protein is CASSLVGQPLLNTQYF. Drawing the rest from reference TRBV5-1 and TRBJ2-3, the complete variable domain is KAGVTQTPRYLIKTRGQQVTLSCSPISGHRSVSWYQQTPGQGLQFLFEYFSETQRNKGNFPGRFSGRQFSNSRSEMNVSTLELGDSALYLCASSLVGQPLLNTQYFGPGTRLTVL.